The 6 T cell receptor beta chains listed next were all sequenced from one sample in a study of blood T cell repertoires in COVID-19. The data were produced by immunoSEQ multiplex PCR, yet TCRdb's version contains in-frame clones alone and is incomplete. This table has tens of thousands of clones, about 91% appearing once. The sequenced material came from peripheral blood. These receptor sequences come from a human donor with active COVID-19. The donor label of this sample is uncertain.

The chain employs TRBV30 and TRBJ2-6; no clear D gene. V lost 6 bases, J lost 4 bases, and 10 bases lay in between. CDR3 length: 13 residues. Germline lookup yields CDR1 GTSNPN and CDR2 SVGIG (reference sequence). The CDR3 nucleotides read TGTGCCTGCCCTAAATCGGGGGCCAACGTCCTGACTTTC. As protein: CACPKSGANVLTF.

J is TRBJ2-2 and V is TRBV5-1; the match to TRBD2 covers 7 bases. Germline trimming cut 4 bases from V and 4 bases from J; bases unmatched to any gene: 10. The CDR3 has 16 amino acids. Per germline, CDR1 SGHRS and CDR2 YFSETQ. In nucleotides, the CDR3 is TGCGCCAGCAGCAGGCAGACTAGCCGACGCACCGGGGAGCTGTTTTTT. It codes for CASSRQTSRRTGELFF.

The CDR3 spells CASSQGANTEAFF. In DNA, the CDR3 is TGTGCCAGCAGCCAGGGGGCGAACACTGAAGCTTTCTTT. The chain combines TRBV3-1 (or the pseudogene TRBV3-2) with TRBJ1-1; TRBD1 might be the D (6 bases). Per germline, CDR1 LGHDT and CDR2 YNNKEL (reference sequence). Trimming removed 3 bases from V and 1 base from J, with 6 bases in between. The CDR3 is made up of 13 amino acids.

This chain links TRBV5-4 with TRBJ2-7, with a tentative D call TRBD2 (6 bases). Germline V CDR1 and CDR2: SGHNT, YYREEE (reference sequence). The CDR3 contains 13 residues. Trimming left V 5 bases short and J 5 bases short, with 14 bases between. The CDR3 DNA reads as TGTGCCAGCAGACTTAAGGGAGGAGACGAGCAGTACTTC. Amino acid sequence: CASRLKGGDEQYF.

Written as DNA, the CDR3 is TGTGCCATCAGTGACTCAGATACGCAGTATTTT. This sequence encodes CAISDSDTQYF. V usage is TRBV10-3 and J usage is TRBJ2-3; D not certain. Germline V gives CDR1 ENHRY, CDR2 SYGVKD. The CDR3 is 11 residues long. V lost 3 bases to trimming and J lost 4 bases, with 2 bases between them.

This clone was recorded a few times. The chain recombines TRBV29-1 with TRBJ2-5, with D unresolved. Trimming removed 6 bases at V and 7 bases at J, with 15 bases between. This CDR3 comprises 12 residues. Germline V gene data show CDR1 as SQVTM and CDR2 as ANQGSEA. This CDR3 reads CSVETAPGTQYF. Here the CDR3 DNA reads TGCAGCGTCGAGACGGCGCCGGGGACCCAGTACTTC. The full variable domain, its missing parts supplied by reference TRBV29-1 and TRBJ2-5, is SAVISQKPSRDICQRGTSLTIQCQVDSQVTMMFWYRQQPGQSLTLIATANQGSEATYESGFVIDKFPISRPNLTFSTLTVSNMSPEDSSIYLCSVETAPGTQYFGPGTRLLVL.